This T cell receptor (beta chain) was documented in a study of blood T cell repertoires in COVID-19. Study at large: The origin of the acute and convalescent COVID-19 samples was the United States, Italy and Spain. Sources were T cells, B-cell-depleted T cells, or PBMCs; the material itself was cDNA or gDNA.

Per the study methods: By means of reference gene primer amplification, nucleated cell counts were estimated. TCRdb's table, derived via immunoSEQ multiplex PCR, lists solely in-frame clones and lacks some. The D gene and trimming were derived from the DNA, and the V and J assignments and clone size from that table. The table shows roughly 43,000 clones, with roughly 87% occurring only once. The CDR3 sequence is 15 residues long. Germline CDR1 SGHRS, CDR2 YFSETQ. With 2 bases clipped from V and 4 bases from J, the junction kept 5 bases outside the gene matches. The V gene is TRBV5-1, the J gene TRBJ2-3; 9 positions match TRBD2. The receptor was isolated from a woman aged 60-70 years with acute or convalescent COVID-19. Sample: peripheral blood. The CDR3 nucleotides read TGCGCCAGCAGCTTTCAGCGGGGGGTCTCAGATACGCAGTATTTT. Amino acids: CASSFQRGVSDTQYF.